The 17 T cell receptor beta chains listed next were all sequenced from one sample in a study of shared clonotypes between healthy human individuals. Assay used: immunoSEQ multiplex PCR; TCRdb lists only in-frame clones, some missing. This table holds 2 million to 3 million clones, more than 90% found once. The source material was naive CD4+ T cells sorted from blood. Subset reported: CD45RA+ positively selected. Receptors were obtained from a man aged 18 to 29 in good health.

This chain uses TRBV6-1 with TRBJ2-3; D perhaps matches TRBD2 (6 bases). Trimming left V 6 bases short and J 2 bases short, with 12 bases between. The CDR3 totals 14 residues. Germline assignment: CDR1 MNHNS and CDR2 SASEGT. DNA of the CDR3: TGTGCCAGCAGCCGGGACTCGTTCACAGATACGCAGTATTTT. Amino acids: CASSRDSFTDTQYF.

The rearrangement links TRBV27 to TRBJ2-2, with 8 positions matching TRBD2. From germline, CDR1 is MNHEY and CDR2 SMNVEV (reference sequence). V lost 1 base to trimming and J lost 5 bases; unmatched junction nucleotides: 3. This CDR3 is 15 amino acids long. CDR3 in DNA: TGTGCCAGCAGTTTATTCGGGGGGGAGACCGGGGAGCTGTTTTTT. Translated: CASSLFGGETGELFF.

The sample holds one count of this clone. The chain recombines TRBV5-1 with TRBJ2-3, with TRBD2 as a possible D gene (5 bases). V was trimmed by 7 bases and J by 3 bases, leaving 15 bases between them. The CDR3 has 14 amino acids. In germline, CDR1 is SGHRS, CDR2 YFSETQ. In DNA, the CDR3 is TGCGCCAGCGCGGGTCCCCTAGGGACAGATACGCAGTATTTT. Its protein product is CASAGPLGTDTQYF.

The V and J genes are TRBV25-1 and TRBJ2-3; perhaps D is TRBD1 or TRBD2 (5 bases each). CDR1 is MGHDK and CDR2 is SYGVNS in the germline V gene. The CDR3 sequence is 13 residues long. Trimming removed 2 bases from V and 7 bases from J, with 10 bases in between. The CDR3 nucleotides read TGTGCCAGCAGTGAACCGGGGACCCATACGCAGTATTTT. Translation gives CASSEPGTHTQYF. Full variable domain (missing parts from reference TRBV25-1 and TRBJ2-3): EADIYQTPRYLVIGTGKKITLECSQTMGHDKMYWYQQDPGMELHLIHYSYGVNSTEKGDLSSESTVSRIRTEHFPLTLESARPSHTSQYLCASSEPGTHTQYFGPGTRLTVL.

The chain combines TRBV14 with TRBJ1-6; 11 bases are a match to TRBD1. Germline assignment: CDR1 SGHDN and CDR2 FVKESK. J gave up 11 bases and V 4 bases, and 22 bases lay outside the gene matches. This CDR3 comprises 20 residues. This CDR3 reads CASSPIYSPGTGGKHPPLHF. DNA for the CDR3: TGTGCCAGCAGCCCAATATACAGTCCCGGGACAGGGGGAAAGCACCCACCCCTCCACTTT.

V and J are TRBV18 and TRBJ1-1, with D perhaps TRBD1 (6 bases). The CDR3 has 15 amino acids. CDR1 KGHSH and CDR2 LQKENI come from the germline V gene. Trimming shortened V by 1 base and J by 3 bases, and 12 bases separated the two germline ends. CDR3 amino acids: CASSPLGQIDTEAFF. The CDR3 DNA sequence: TGTGCCAGCTCACCACTAGGACAGATTGACACTGAAGCTTTCTTT.

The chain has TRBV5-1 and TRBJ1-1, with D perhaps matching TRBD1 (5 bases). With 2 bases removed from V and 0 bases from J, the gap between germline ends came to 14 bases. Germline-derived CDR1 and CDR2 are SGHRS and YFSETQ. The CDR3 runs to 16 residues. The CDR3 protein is CASSFGRTPMNTEAFF. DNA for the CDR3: TGCGCCAGCAGCTTTGGAAGGACACCCATGAACACTGAAGCTTTCTTT.

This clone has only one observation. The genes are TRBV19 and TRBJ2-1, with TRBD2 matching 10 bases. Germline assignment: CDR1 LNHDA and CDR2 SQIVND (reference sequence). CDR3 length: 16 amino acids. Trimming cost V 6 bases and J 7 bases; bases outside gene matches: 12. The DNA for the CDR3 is TGTGCCAGTAGAGGATTAGCGGGGGGTCTCGGGAATGAGCAGTTCTTC. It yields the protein CASRGLAGGLGNEQFF.

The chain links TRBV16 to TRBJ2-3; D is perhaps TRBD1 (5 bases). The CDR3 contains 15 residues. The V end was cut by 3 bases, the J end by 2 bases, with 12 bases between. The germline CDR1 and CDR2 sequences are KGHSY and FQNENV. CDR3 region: CASSQARGNTDTQYF. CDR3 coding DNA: TGTGCCAGCAGCCAGGCTAGGGGAAACACAGATACGCAGTATTTT.

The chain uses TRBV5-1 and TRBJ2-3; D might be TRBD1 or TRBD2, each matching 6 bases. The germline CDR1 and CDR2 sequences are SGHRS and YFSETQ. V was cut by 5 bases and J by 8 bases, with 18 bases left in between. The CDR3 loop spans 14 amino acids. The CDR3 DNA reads TGCGCCAGCAGGGACGATAGGGGGGATGGTACGCAGTATTTT. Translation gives CASRDDRGDGTQYF.

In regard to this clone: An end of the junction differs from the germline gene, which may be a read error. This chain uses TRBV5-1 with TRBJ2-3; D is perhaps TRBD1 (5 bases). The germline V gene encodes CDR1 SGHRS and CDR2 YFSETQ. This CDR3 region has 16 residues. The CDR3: CASSLVGAGLTDAQYF. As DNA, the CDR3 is TGCGCCAGCAGCTTGGTGGGCGCAGGGTTGACAGATGCGCAGTATTTT.

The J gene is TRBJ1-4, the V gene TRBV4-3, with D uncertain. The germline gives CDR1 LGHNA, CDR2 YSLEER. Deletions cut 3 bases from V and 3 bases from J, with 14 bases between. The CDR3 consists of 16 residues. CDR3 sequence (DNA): TGCGCCAGCAGCCAGGGATCCCCCTCGGCTAATGAAAAACTGTTTTTT. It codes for CASSQGSPSANEKLFF.

The CDR3 DNA sequence: TGTGCCAGCAACAGGGAAAGGGTCTACGAGCAGTACTTC. Its translation: CASNRERVYEQYF. The rearrangement links TRBV6-1 to TRBJ2-7, with D maybe TRBD1 (6 bases). V was trimmed by 7 bases and J by 3 bases, leaving 13 bases between them. Germline CDR1 MNHNS, CDR2 SASEGT. This CDR3 spans 13 amino acids.

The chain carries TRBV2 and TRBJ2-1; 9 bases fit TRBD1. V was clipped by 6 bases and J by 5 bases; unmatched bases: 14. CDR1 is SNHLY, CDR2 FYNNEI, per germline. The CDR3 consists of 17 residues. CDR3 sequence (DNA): TGTGCCAGCAGGGGGGGAGTGGTGGGACAGGGACACAATGAGCAGTTCTTC. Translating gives CASRGGVVGQGHNEQFF.

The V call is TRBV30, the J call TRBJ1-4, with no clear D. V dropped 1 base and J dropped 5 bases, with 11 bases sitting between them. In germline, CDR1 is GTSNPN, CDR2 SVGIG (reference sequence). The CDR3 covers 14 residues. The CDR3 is CAWSAGSANEKLFF. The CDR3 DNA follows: TGTGCCTGGAGTGCCGGTAGTGCCAATGAAAAACTGTTTTTT.

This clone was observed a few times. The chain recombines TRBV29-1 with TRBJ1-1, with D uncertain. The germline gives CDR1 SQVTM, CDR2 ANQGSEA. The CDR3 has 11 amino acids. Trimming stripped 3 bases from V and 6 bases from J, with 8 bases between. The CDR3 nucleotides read TGCAGCGTTGAGGGGTACCCTGAAGCTTTCTTT. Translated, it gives CSVEGYPEAFF.

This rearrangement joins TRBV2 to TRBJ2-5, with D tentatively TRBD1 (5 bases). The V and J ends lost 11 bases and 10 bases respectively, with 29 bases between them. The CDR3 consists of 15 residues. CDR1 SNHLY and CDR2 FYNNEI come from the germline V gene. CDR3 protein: CAYRARADGAGIQYF. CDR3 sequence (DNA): TGTGCCTATCGGGCCAGGGCGGATGGGGCAGGGATCCAGTACTTC. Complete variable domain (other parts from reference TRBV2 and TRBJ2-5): EPEVTQTPSHQVTQMGQEVILRCVPISNHLYFYWYRQILGQKVEFLVSFYNNEISEKSEIFDDQFSVERPDGSNFTLKIRSTKLEDSAMYFCAYRARADGAGIQYFGPGTRLLVL.